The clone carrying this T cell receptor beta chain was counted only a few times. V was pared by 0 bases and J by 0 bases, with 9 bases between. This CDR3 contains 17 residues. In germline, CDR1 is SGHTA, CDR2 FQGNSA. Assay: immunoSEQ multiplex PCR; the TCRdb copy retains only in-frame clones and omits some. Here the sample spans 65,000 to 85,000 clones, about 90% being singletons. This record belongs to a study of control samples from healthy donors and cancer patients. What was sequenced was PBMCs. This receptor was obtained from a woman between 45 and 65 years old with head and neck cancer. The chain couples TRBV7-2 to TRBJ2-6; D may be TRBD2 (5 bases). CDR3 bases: TGTGCCAGCAGCTTAGCTGCGGGTAGCTCTGGGGCCAACGTCCTGACTTTC. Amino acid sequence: CASSLAAGSSGANVLTF. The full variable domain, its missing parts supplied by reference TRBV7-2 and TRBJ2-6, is GAGVSQSPSNKVTEKGKDVELRCDPISGHTALYWYRQSLGQGLEFLIYFQGNSAPDKSGLPSDRFSAERTGGSVSTLTIQRTQQEDSAVYLCASSLAAGSSGANVLTFGAGSRLTVL.